One and the same sample provided the 28 T cell receptor beta chains below, sequenced in a study of CD8 T cells in Susac syndrome. After extraction with the RNeasy kit, 0.5 to 1 ug of the RNA was reverse transcribed using random hexamers. TCRdb passed the immunoSEQ multiplex PCR reads through MiXCR, listing each CDR3 protein once. The table shows about 47,000 distinct CDR3 sequences, with around 93% occurring only once. The specimen sequenced was CD8+ T cells from PBMCs. These receptors were obtained from a human donor in good health.

This chain uses TRBV6-6 with TRBJ2-5, with D perhaps given as TRBD1 or TRBD2 (5 bases each). The CDR3 spans 14 residues. With 6 bases removed from V and 5 bases from J, the gap between germline ends came to 16 bases. Germline V gene data show CDR1 as MNHNY and CDR2 as SVGAGI (reference sequence). CDR3 in amino acids: CASRTRGGQETQYF. As DNA, the CDR3 is TGTGCCAGCAGGACCCGGGGCGGCCAGGAGACCCAGTACTTC.

This clonotype occurred once. The chain is built from TRBV7-2 and TRBJ1-4, with a weak D call TRBD1 (6 bases). The CDR3 runs to 15 residues. The germline V and J ends were trimmed by 5 bases and 4 bases, with 14 bases remaining between them. CDR1 and CDR2 from the germline V gene are SGHTA and FQGNSA. The chain's CDR3 is CASSHHRVFNEKLFF. The DNA of the CDR3 is TGTGCCAGCAGCCACCACAGGGTCTTTAATGAAAAACTGTTTTTT.

The rearrangement links TRBV19 to TRBJ1-1, with D perhaps matching TRBD1 (5 bases). The CDR3 covers 15 residues. The V and J ends lost 3 bases and 5 bases respectively, with 16 bases between them. Germline V CDR1 and CDR2: LNHDA, SQIVND (reference sequence). CDR3 amino acids: CASSIMAGQFTEAFF. CDR3 nucleotide sequence: TGTGCCAGTAGTATCATGGCAGGGCAGTTTACTGAAGCTTTCTTT.

The DNA of the CDR3 is TGCGCCAGCAGCCAAGACAGGGCCCTCACCTACGAGCAGTACTTC. Translated: CASSQDRALTYEQYF. V and J are TRBV4-3 and TRBJ2-7, with D perhaps TRBD1 (5 bases). V lost 0 bases and J lost 2, with 11 bases in between. Germline assignment: CDR1 LGHNA and CDR2 YSLEER. This CDR3 region has 15 residues.

CDR3 protein: CASSLDGGWEQFF. The CDR3 region has the DNA TGTGCCAGCAGCTTAGACGGAGGGTGGGAGCAGTTCTTC. The V gene is TRBV7-9, the J gene TRBJ2-1, with a weak D call TRBD2 (6 bases). V dropped 1 base and J dropped 10 bases, with 11 bases sitting between them. Germline V gene data show CDR1 as SEHNR and CDR2 as FQNEAQ (reference sequence). CDR3 length equals 13 residues.

The chain couples TRBV7-9 to TRBJ2-2; D remains ambiguous. V gave up 3 bases and J gave up 5 bases, with 7 bases separating them. Germline V gene data show CDR1 as SEHNR and CDR2 as FQNEAQ (reference sequence). The length of the CDR3 is 13 residues. The DNA for the CDR3 is TGTGCCAGCAGCTTCACAGAAACCGGGGAGCTGTTTTTT. Its protein is CASSFTETGELFF.

This chain links TRBV7-6 with TRBJ1-1, with TRBD1 matching 7 bases. CDR3 length: 16 amino acids. Per the germline V gene, CDR1 is SGHVS and CDR2 is FNYEAQ. J lost 2 bases, V lost 3 bases, and 9 bases had no gene match. CDR3 sequence reads: CASSLVDGTANTEAFF. CDR3 DNA sequence: TGTGCCAGCAGCTTGGTTGACGGGACAGCCAACACTGAAGCTTTCTTT.

The gene calls are TRBV20-1 and TRBJ2-7; tentative D call: TRBD2 (6 bases). Germline V lookup: CDR1 DFQATT, CDR2 SNEGSKA (reference sequence). This CDR3 has 16 residues. V was clipped by 0 bases and J by 3 bases, with 18 bases between them. Here the CDR3 DNA reads TGCAGTGCTAGAGAATGGGCGGGGCCAAGCGTCTACGAGCAGTACTTC. It translates to CSAREWAGPSVYEQYF.

V usage is TRBV15 and J usage is TRBJ1-1; the match to TRBD1 covers 8 bases. This CDR3 region has 16 residues. Germline trimming cut 2 bases from V and 7 bases from J; bases unmatched to any gene: 12. CDR1 is LNHNV, CDR2 YYDKDF, per germline (reference sequence). CDR3 nucleotide sequence: TGTGCCACCAGCAGATCCCGGACAGGGATTAGGGGTGAAGCTTTCTTT. This encodes CATSRSRTGIRGEAFF.

Only a few counts were recorded for this clonotype. The gene calls are TRBV27 and TRBJ2-7, with 14 positions matching TRBD2. Trimming took 5 bases from V and 0 from J; bases not matched to a gene: 6. Looked up from germline, CDR1 is MNHEY and CDR2 is SMNVEV (reference sequence). This CDR3 is built from 17 residues. CDR3 sequence (DNA): TGTGCCAGCAGTCCGGGACTAGCGGGAGAGTCCTCCTACGAGCAGTACTTC. Translated, it gives CASSPGLAGESSYEQYF.

The chain carries TRBV20-1 and TRBJ2-7; 9 bases are a match to TRBD2. CDR3 length: 13 residues. Germline V lookup: CDR1 DFQATT, CDR2 SNEGSKA (reference sequence). V lost 7 bases, J lost 1 base, and 5 bases stayed unmatched. CDR3 sequence (DNA): TGCAGTGGCGGGGGGGAAGAGTCCTACGAGCAGTACTTC. It specifies CSGGGEESYEQYF.

The count of this clonotype is one. The V and J genes are TRBV24-1 and TRBJ2-1, with D tentatively TRBD1 (6 bases). Trimming took off 5 bases at V and 10 bases at J, with 14 bases between the two ends. This CDR3 has 13 residues. The germline V gene encodes CDR1 KGHDR and CDR2 SFDVKD. The CDR3 spells CATSALPGTEQFF. CDR3 nucleotide sequence: TGTGCCACCAGTGCCCTTCCCGGGACAGAGCAGTTCTTC.

This sequence joins TRBV4-3 and TRBJ1-3, with D unclear. Looked up from germline, CDR1 is LGHNA and CDR2 is YSLEER. There are 16 residues in the CDR3. V lost 0 bases and J lost 0, with 9 bases in between. The CDR3 DNA reads TGCGCCAGCAGCCAAGATTACCGGTTCTCTGGAAACACCATATATTTT. It is translated as CASSQDYRFSGNTIYF.

V and J are TRBV19 and TRBJ2-7; D call uncertain. This CDR3 contains 13 residues. Between the trimmed V and J ends, which lost 3 bases and 2 bases, there was a span of 8 bases. From germline, CDR1 is LNHDA and CDR2 SQIVND (reference sequence). The CDR3, as DNA: TGTGCCAGTAGTATCGCGGAGACCTACGAGCAGTACTTC. Its translation is CASSIAETYEQYF.

The CDR3 DNA sequence: TGTGCCAGCAGCCTGGACCCTGCGGGTGAGCAGTACTTC. Amino acid sequence: CASSLDPAGEQYF. The gene calls are TRBV3-1 and TRBJ2-7; tentative D call: TRBD2 (5 bases). The CDR3 spans 13 residues. Per the germline V gene, CDR1 is LGHDT and CDR2 is YNNKEL (reference sequence). V lost 4 bases, J lost 7 bases, and 14 bases lay in between.

This chain joins TRBV2 and TRBJ2-1; 9 bases are a match to TRBD1. The CDR3 sequence is 14 residues long. Germline CDR1 and CDR2: SNHLY and FYNNEI. With V trimmed by 4 bases and J by 5 bases, 3 bases remained unmatched. The CDR3 DNA reads as TGTGCCAGCAGTGCGGACAGGGGCCACAATGAGCAGTTCTTC. It codes for CASSADRGHNEQFF.

The CDR3 DNA reads TGTGCCAGCAGTTTAGGTATAGCCAAAAACATTCAGTACTTC. Protein sequence: CASSLGIAKNIQYF. This rearrangement joins TRBV12-3 or TRBV12-4 to TRBJ2-4; D remains ambiguous. With 1 base removed from V and 0 bases from J, the gap between germline ends came to 4 bases. The CDR3 spans 14 residues.

V gene TRBV7-9 combines with J gene TRBJ2-7; 16 bases are a match to TRBD2. This CDR3 contains 17 residues. With V trimmed by 6 bases and J by 5 bases, 10 bases remained unmatched. From germline, CDR1 is SEHNR and CDR2 FQNEAQ (reference sequence). The CDR3 DNA reads TGTGCCAGCAGAAACTCGGGACTAGCGGGAGGGATCAACGAGCAGTACTTC. This codes for CASRNSGLAGGINEQYF.

V is TRBV7-9 and J is TRBJ2-5, with a weak D call TRBD2 (5 bases). This CDR3 is built from 15 residues. The germline V gene has CDR1 SEHNR and CDR2 FQNEAQ (reference sequence). V was clipped by 3 bases and J by 2 bases, with 13 bases between them. CDR3 in amino acids: CASSFSGRGQETQYF. The CDR3 DNA sequence: TGTGCCAGCAGCTTCTCGGGCCGGGGACAAGAGACCCAGTACTTC.

In its sample, this clonotype was seen a few times. The rearrangement joins TRBV3-1 to TRBJ2-2; tentatively, D is TRBD1 (6 bases). Trimming took 1 base from V and 3 from J, leaving 15 bases between them. This CDR3 contains 17 residues. CDR1 is LGHDT and CDR2 is YNNKEL in the germline V gene (reference sequence). Written as DNA, the CDR3 is TGTGCCAGCAGCCAAGGGTCCCGGGACACCTACACCGGGGAGCTGTTTTTT. Amino acids: CASSQGSRDTYTGELFF.

The table lists this clonotype with a few counts. The chain carries TRBV19 and TRBJ2-1, with a tentative D call TRBD2 (6 bases). The V and J ends lost 3 bases and 3 bases respectively, with 12 bases between them. This CDR3 is built from 15 residues. Germline V lookup: CDR1 LNHDA, CDR2 SQIVND (reference sequence). CDR3 nucleotides: TGTGCCAGTAGTATTCGGGACGGGAGCTACAATGAGCAGTTCTTC. It codes for CASSIRDGSYNEQFF.

The V and J genes are TRBV19 and TRBJ1-2, with D unclear. Trimming removed 3 bases at V and 8 bases at J, with 10 bases between. The CDR3 is 12 amino acids. CDR1 is LNHDA, CDR2 SQIVND, per germline (reference sequence). This CDR3 is CASSIDVSGYTF. The CDR3 bases are TGTGCCAGTAGTATTGACGTTAGCGGCTACACCTTC.

V and J are TRBV5-6 and TRBJ1-5; D might be TRBD1 (6 bases). The CDR3 is 16 amino acids. Trimming stripped 4 bases from V and 4 bases from J, with 18 bases between. The germline CDR1 and CDR2 sequences are SGHDT and YYEEEE. CDR3 residues: CASSRGPAEGNQPQHF. CDR3 sequence (DNA): TGTGCCAGCAGCCGGGGGCCGGCCGAAGGAAATCAGCCCCAGCATTTT.

The V gene is TRBV11-2, the J gene TRBJ1-1, with D possibly TRBD1 on 6 matching bases. Germline-derived CDR1 and CDR2 are SGHAT and FQNNGV. The CDR3 is 13 residues long. V shed 4 bases and J shed 1 base, with 7 bases lying between them. Here the CDR3 DNA reads TGTGCCAGCAGCTGGGGACAGAACACTGAAGCTTTCTTT. Encoded protein: CASSWGQNTEAFF.

The V call is TRBV19, the J call TRBJ1-1; no reliable D call. The V and J ends lost 10 bases and 1 base respectively, with 13 bases between them. In germline, CDR1 is LNHDA, CDR2 SQIVND (reference sequence). The CDR3 contains 13 residues. The CDR3 loop is CATSIFPNTEAFF. The DNA of the CDR3 is TGTGCCACTTCAATCTTTCCGAACACTGAAGCTTTCTTT.

The V call is TRBV7-2, the J call TRBJ1-5, with 7 bases identical to TRBD1. Per the germline V gene, CDR1 is SGHTA and CDR2 is FQGNSA. With V trimmed by 1 base and J by 6 bases, 6 bases remained unmatched. The CDR3 contains 15 residues. The CDR3 nucleotides are TGTGCCAGCAGCTTAGAGAACAGGGGAGGTCAGCCCCAGCATTTT. Translation: CASSLENRGGQPQHF.

The chain recombines TRBV4-3 with TRBJ2-7; 8 nucleotides agree with TRBD2. The length of the CDR3 is 17 residues. Germline V gene data show CDR1 as LGHNA and CDR2 as YSLEER. J lost 4 bases, V lost 0 bases, and 11 bases had no gene match. This CDR3 reads CASSQDRRAGAVYEQYF. CDR3 in DNA: TGCGCCAGCAGCCAAGATCGTAGAGCGGGAGCCGTTTACGAGCAGTACTTC.

This clonotype has a single count. The chain links TRBV27 to TRBJ2-2; D is unclear. The CDR3 covers 14 residues. Germline CDR1 MNHEY, CDR2 SMNVEV (reference sequence). Trimming removed 2 bases from V and 5 bases from J, with 9 bases in between. The CDR3, as DNA: TGTGCCAGCAGTTTAACGGGTGGGACCGGGGAGCTGTTTTTT. This codes for CASSLTGGTGELFF.